Listed here are 14 T cell receptor beta chains from one sample, sequenced in a study of blood T cell repertoires in COVID-19. Profiled with immunoSEQ multiplex PCR; TCRdb holds only in-frame clones, not every one. The sample holds approximately 140,000 clones, over 80% seen once. The source material was peripheral blood. The receptors shown here come from a man between 35 and 55 years old with active or convalescent COVID-19.

V gene TRBV4-1 combines with J gene TRBJ2-7; possible D gene TRBD1, 6 bases. V was cut by 4 bases and J by 3 bases, with 25 bases left in between. Germline assignment: CDR1 MGHRA and CDR2 YSYEKL. The CDR3 is 18 residues long. The CDR3: CASSPMDSAQELVYEQYF. CDR3 nucleotides: TGCGCCAGCAGCCCGATGGACAGCGCTCAGGAACTAGTCTACGAGCAGTACTTC.

The chain recombines TRBV6-5 with TRBJ2-5; TRBD1 agrees at 7 bases. CDR3 length: 14 amino acids. Trimming removed 6 bases from V and 1 base from J; junction bases left unmatched: 5. Germline V CDR1 and CDR2: MNHEY, SVGAGI. CDR3 nucleotide sequence: TGTGCCAGCAGGGTTGGGACAGTCCAAGAGACCCAGTACTTC. Residues: CASRVGTVQETQYF.

This clone was seen once. V and J are TRBV6-5 and TRBJ1-5; 8 nucleotides line up with TRBD1. The CDR3 has 16 amino acids. The germline CDR1 and CDR2 sequences are MNHEY and SVGAGI. V was clipped by 0 bases and J by 7 bases; unmatched bases: 8. This chain's CDR3 is CASSYSYGTGLQPQHF. The CDR3 coding sequence is TGTGCCAGCAGTTACTCCTACGGGACAGGACTGCAGCCCCAGCATTTT.

This clone was seen a few times. V is TRBV6-5 and J is TRBJ2-7; TRBD1 might be the D (6 bases). The CDR3 contains 14 residues. The germline CDR1 and CDR2 sequences are MNHEY and SVGAGI. Trimming cost V 5 bases and J 1 base, with 12 bases left between them. CDR3 loop: CASSTGITSYEQYF. CDR3 sequence (DNA): TGTGCCAGCAGTACAGGGATCACTTCCTACGAGCAGTACTTC.

The rearrangement uses TRBV5-6 and TRBJ1-3; D is unresolved. Trimming cost V 4 bases and J 0 bases, with 14 bases left between them. Per the germline V gene, CDR1 is SGHDT and CDR2 is YYEEEE. This CDR3 contains 16 residues. CDR3: CASSPTSGDSGNTIYF. The CDR3 DNA sequence: TGTGCCAGCAGCCCTACTTCCGGGGACTCTGGAAACACCATATATTTT.

The CDR3 spells CAEQFWREAGNTIYF. The CDR3 DNA follows: TGTGCCGAGCAGTTTTGGCGGGAGGCTGGAAACACCATATATTTT. The genes are TRBV24-1 and TRBJ1-3; the D is unclear. The CDR3 runs 15 residues. Germline loops: CDR1 KGHDR, CDR2 SFDVKD. V dropped 12 bases and J dropped 2 bases, with 19 bases sitting between them.

The sample holds a few counts of this clone. V gene TRBV18 combines with J gene TRBJ2-2; TRBD1 aligns across 10 bases. CDR1 and CDR2 from the germline V gene are KGHSH and LQKENI. The V segment lost 4 bases and the J segment 5 bases; nucleotides outside the gene matches: 7. This CDR3 contains 16 residues. CDR3 nucleotides: TGTGCCAGCTCACGAGGGACAGGGGAGATTACCGGGGAGCTGTTTTTT. This encodes CASSRGTGEITGELFF. The variable domain in full, with the rest retrieved from reference TRBV18 and TRBJ2-2, is NAGVMQNPRHLVRRRGQEARLRCSPMKGHSHVYWYRQLPEEGLKFMVYLQKENIIDESGMPKERFSAEFPKEGPSILRIQQVVRGDSAAYFCASSRGTGEITGELFFGEGSRLTVL.

The chain combines TRBV10-2 with TRBJ1-6, with D unclear. Trimming cost V 5 bases and J 15 bases, with 14 bases left between them. CDR1 and CDR2 (germline): WSHSY, SAAADI. There are 12 residues in the CDR3. CDR3 bases: TGCGCCAGCAGTCGCGACCGGGGAGGCCTCCACTTT. It specifies CASSRDRGGLHF.

The rearrangement links TRBV11-1 to TRBJ2-2; a weak D match, TRBD1 (5 bases). The CDR3 extends over 15 amino acids. Germline V CDR1 and CDR2: SGHAT, FQDESV (reference sequence). V dropped 3 bases and J dropped 5 bases, with 13 bases sitting between them. The CDR3 protein is CASSLAARATGELFF. CDR3 sequence (DNA): TGTGCCAGCAGCTTGGCGGCCAGGGCGACCGGGGAGCTGTTTTTT.

The chain carries TRBV29-1 and TRBJ2-1, with 9 bases identical to TRBD2. Germline V gene data show CDR1 as SQVTM and CDR2 as ANQGSEA. This CDR3 contains 12 residues. Germline trimming cut 7 bases from V and 7 bases from J; bases unmatched to any gene: 5. The CDR3 DNA reads TGCAGCGAGGGGACTAGCTGGAATGAGCAGTTCTTC. Translating gives CSEGTSWNEQFF.

This clone was seen a few times. The chain carries TRBV4-3 and TRBJ2-2; TRBD1 is a possible D gene (6 bases). V lost 5 bases, J lost 2 bases, and 15 bases lay in between. Germline values: CDR1 LGHNA, CDR2 YSLEER. The CDR3 is 16 amino acids. The CDR3 spells CASSDGQFTNTGELFF. In nucleotides, the CDR3 is TGCGCCAGCAGCGATGGACAGTTCACTAACACCGGGGAGCTGTTTTTT.

The genes are TRBV5-3 and TRBJ1-2; a possible D gene is TRBD1 (5 bases). TRBV5-3 is classed as an ORF, of uncertain function. The CDR3 sequence is 14 residues long. Trimming shortened V by 5 bases and J by 3 bases, and 14 bases separated the two germline ends. The CDR3 coding sequence is TGTGCCAGAAGTCCCAGGAGGGGATACTATGGCTACACCTTC. This codes for CARSPRRGYYGYTF.

V usage is TRBV5-1 and J usage is TRBJ2-2, with D uncertain. Between the trimmed V and J ends, which lost 5 bases and 3 bases, there was a span of 8 bases. Germline CDR1 and CDR2: SGHRS and YFSETQ. The CDR3 extends over 13 amino acids. CDR3 in DNA: TGCGCCAGCAGACCTCGGGACACCGGGGAGCTGTTTTTT. Its protein product is CASRPRDTGELFF.

The chain uses TRBV18 and TRBJ2-1, with TRBD1 as a possible D gene (6 bases). The CDR3 covers 15 residues. Trimming took 6 bases from V and 6 from J, leaving 18 bases between them. Germline assignment: CDR1 KGHSH and CDR2 LQKENI. In nucleotides, the CDR3 is TGTGCCAGCTCCCCGGGCACAGGGTCAACCAATGAGCAGTTCTTC. This codes for CASSPGTGSTNEQFF.